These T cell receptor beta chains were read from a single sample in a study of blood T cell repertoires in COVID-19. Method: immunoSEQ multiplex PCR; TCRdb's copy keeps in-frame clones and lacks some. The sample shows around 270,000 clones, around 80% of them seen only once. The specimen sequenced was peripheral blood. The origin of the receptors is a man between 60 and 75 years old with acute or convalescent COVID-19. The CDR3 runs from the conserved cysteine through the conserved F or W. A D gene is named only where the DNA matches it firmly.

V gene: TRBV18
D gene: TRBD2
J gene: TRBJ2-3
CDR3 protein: CASSPLAGADTQYF

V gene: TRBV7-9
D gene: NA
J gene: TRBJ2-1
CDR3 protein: CASSFLGASSEFF

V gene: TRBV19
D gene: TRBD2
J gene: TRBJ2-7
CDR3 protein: CASSTPGLAGYFEQYF

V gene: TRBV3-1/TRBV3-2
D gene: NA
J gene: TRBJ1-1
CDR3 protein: CASSSTVTEAFF

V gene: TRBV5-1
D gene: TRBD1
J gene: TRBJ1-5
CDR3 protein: CASSLGGQGLQPQHF

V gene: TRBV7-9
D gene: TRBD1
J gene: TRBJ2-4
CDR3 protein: CASSQRDRAAKNIQYF

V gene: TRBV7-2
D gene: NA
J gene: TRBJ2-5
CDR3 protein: CASSLLGGGYPQETQYF

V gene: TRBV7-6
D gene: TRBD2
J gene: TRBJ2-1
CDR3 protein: CASILLAGGINEQFF

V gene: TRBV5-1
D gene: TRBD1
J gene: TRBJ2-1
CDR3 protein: CASSATGDSYNEQFF

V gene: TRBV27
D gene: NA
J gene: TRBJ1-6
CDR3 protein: CASSWTMQTSYNSPLHF

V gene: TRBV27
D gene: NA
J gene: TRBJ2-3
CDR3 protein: CASSFSAGNPDTQYF

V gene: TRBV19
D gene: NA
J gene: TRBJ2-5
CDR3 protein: CASSIISQETQYF

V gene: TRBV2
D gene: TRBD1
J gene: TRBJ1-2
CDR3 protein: CASSEFEQGGYTF

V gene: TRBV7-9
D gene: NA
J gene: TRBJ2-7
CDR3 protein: CASSLQAEQYF

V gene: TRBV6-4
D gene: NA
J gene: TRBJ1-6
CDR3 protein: CASSAGFFQPPLHF

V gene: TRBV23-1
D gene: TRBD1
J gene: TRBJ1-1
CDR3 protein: CASSQSNRGQTEAFF